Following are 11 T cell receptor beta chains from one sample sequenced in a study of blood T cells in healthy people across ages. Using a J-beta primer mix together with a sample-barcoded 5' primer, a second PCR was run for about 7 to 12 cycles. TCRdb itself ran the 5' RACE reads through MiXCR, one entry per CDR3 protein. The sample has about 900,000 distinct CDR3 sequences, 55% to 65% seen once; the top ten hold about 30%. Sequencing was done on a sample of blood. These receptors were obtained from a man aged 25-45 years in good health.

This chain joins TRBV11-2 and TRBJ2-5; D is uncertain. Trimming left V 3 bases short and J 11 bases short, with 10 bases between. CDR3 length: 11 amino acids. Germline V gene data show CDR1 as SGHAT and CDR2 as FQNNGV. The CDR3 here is CASSFALEQYF. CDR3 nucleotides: TGTGCCAGCAGCTTTGCCCTGGAGCAGTACTTC.

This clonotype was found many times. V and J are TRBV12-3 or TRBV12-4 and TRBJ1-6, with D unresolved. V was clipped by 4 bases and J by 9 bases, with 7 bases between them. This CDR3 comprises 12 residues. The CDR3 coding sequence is TGTGCCAGCAGTTCAGCGTCTTCACCCCTCCACTTT. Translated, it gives CASSSASSPLHF.

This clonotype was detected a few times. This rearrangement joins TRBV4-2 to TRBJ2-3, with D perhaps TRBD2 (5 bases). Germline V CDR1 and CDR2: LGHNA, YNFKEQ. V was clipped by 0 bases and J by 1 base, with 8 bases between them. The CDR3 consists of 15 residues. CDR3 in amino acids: CASSQERAGTDTQYF. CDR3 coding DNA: TGTGCCAGCAGCCAAGAGAGGGCAGGCACAGATACGCAGTATTTT.

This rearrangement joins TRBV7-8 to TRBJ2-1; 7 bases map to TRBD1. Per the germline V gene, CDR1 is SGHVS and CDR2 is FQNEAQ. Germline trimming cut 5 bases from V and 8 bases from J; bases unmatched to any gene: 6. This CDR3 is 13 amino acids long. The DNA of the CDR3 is TGTGCCAGCAGCCAAAGACAGGGCTATGAGCAGTTCTTC. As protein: CASSQRQGYEQFF.

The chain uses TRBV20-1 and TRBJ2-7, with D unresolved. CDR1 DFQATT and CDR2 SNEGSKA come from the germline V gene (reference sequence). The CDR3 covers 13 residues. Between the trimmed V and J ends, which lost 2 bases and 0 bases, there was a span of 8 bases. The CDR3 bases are TGCAGTGCTAGAACGGCCAGCTCCTACGAGCAGTACTTC. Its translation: CSARTASSYEQYF.

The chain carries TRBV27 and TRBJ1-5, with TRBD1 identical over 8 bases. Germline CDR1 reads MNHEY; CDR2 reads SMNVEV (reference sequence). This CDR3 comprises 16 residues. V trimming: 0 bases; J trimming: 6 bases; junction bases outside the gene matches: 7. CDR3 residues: CASSLSSTGAGQPQHF. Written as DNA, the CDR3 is TGTGCCAGCAGTTTATCTTCGACAGGGGCGGGTCAGCCCCAGCATTTT.

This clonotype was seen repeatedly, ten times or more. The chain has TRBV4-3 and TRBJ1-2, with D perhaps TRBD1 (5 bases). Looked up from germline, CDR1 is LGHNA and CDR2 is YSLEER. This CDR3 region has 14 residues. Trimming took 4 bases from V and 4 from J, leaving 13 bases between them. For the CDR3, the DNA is TGCGCCAGCAGCCGTGGGACCGAAAGCTATGGCTACACCTTC. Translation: CASSRGTESYGYTF.

The CDR3: CASRDATTGLGGETQYF. The CDR3 DNA is TGTGCCAGCAGGGACGCAACGACCGGACTAGGCGGGGAGACCCAGTACTTC. The chain combines TRBV6-2 or TRBV6-3 with TRBJ2-7; TRBD2 matches at 7 bases. The end of the DNA fits TRBJ2-5 better, so the J call may be wrong. The CDR3 sequence is 17 residues long. Germline V gene sequence: CDR1 MNHEY, CDR2 SVGEGT.

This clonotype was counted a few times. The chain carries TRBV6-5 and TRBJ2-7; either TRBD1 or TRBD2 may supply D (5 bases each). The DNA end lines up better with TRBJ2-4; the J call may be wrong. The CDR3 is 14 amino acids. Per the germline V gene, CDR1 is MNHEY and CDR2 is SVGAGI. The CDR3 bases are TGTGCCAGCAGTATCAGGGAGTCCTATAACATTCAGTACTTC. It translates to CASSIRESYNIQYF.

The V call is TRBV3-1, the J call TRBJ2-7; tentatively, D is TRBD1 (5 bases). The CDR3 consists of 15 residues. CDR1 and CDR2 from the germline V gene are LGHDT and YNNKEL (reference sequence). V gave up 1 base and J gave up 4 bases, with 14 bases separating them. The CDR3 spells CASSQALGQGYEQYF. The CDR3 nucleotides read TGTGCCAGCAGCCAAGCCCTCGGGCAGGGATACGAGCAGTACTTC.

Written as DNA, the CDR3 is TGCAGTGCTACGGGGGGATATGAGCAGTTCTTC. This gives the protein CSATGGYEQFF. The chain uses TRBV20-1 and TRBJ2-1; TRBD2 matches 7 bases. The CDR3 consists of 11 residues. The trim removed 4 bases at V and 8 bases at J, leaving 2 bases unmatched. CDR1 is DFQATT, CDR2 SNEGSKA, per germline (reference sequence).